The 27 T cell receptor beta chains below all came from one sample that was sequenced in a study of CD8 T cells in ankylosing spondylitis. Broader study findings: Ankylosing spondylitis blood seemed to carry a telltale TCR beta motif made of roughly 8 highly homologous variants.

TCRdb analysed the 5' RACE reads with MiXCR anew, one entry per CDR3 protein. The sample consists of over 200,000 distinct CDR3 sequences, roughly 18% of them appearing once. Antigens for these TCRs are unknown. Sequenced: blood, either unsorted or a sorted T cell fraction (not recorded which). These receptors were taken from a male donor with ankylosing spondylitis.

The chain recombines TRBV27 with TRBJ2-7, with D possibly matching TRBD1 (6 bases). Per germline, CDR1 MNHEY and CDR2 SMNVEV (reference sequence). The CDR3 loop spans 14 amino acids. Trimming cost V 6 bases and J 0 bases, with 12 bases left between them. The CDR3 reads CASRWDISSYEQYF. CDR3 sequence (DNA): TGTGCCAGCAGGTGGGACATCAGCTCCTACGAGCAGTACTTC.

This chain connects TRBV5-1 to TRBJ2-1; 11 bases are a match to TRBD2. CDR3 length: 17 residues. The V gene's germline CDR1 is SGHRS and CDR2 YFSETQ. Trimming removed 3 bases from V and 2 bases from J; junction bases left unmatched: 7. The CDR3 nucleotides read TGCGCCAGCAGCTGGGCACTAGCGGGGGTGCCCTACAATGAGCAGTTCTTC. This translates into CASSWALAGVPYNEQFF.

V usage is TRBV29-1 and J usage is TRBJ2-7, with TRBD1 matching over 9 bases. The CDR3 has 15 amino acids. The V gene end was trimmed by 1 base and the J gene end by 4 bases; junction bases not matched to a gene: 8. Germline V gene lookup returns CDR1 SQVTM and CDR2 ANQGSEA. The CDR3 nucleotides read TGCAGCGTTGAAGTCTCCGGGACAGGGATGTACGAGCAGTACTTC. Amino acids: CSVEVSGTGMYEQYF.

The chain has TRBV9 and TRBJ2-1, with 7 positions matching TRBD1. CDR1 and CDR2 from the germline V gene are SGDLS and YYNGEE. The CDR3 totals 16 residues. V shed 4 bases, J shed 7 bases, and the junction held 14 bases outside the gene matches. This CDR3 reads CASSHNRGGDINEQFF. For the CDR3, the DNA is TGTGCCAGCAGCCATAACAGGGGCGGAGATATTAATGAGCAGTTCTTC.

This clonotype has a handful of counts. The V gene is TRBV29-1, the J gene TRBJ2-3; 9 positions agree with TRBD2. The CDR3 totals 14 residues. CDR1 is SQVTM, CDR2 ANQGSEA, per germline. V lost 7 bases to trimming and J lost 2 bases; unmatched junction nucleotides: 7. This chain's CDR3 is CSALLAGPTDTQYF. CDR3 nucleotides: TGCAGCGCCTTACTAGCGGGTCCCACAGATACGCAGTATTTT.

The table lists this clonotype with a few counts. This sequence joins TRBV7-2 and TRBJ1-1; 7 bases fit TRBD1. CDR3 length: 15 residues. V was pared by 1 base and J by 3 bases, with 5 bases of the junction left unmatched. CDR1 and CDR2 from the germline V gene are SGHTA and FQGNSA. CDR3 DNA: TGTGCCAGCAGCTTAGGGACAGGTTGGGACACTGAAGCTTTCTTT. This codes for CASSLGTGWDTEAFF.

Worth noting for this clonotype: The junction departs from germline at one end; a sequencing error may be responsible. The J gene is TRBJ1-2, the V gene TRBV7-3; 12 positions match TRBD1. The germline CDR1 and CDR2 sequences are SGHTA and FQGTGA. The CDR3 consists of 17 residues. CDR3 bases: TGTACCAGCAGTTTAGAGGGACAGGGGGCGCGAAACTATGGCTACACCTTC. This codes for CTSSLEGQGARNYGYTF.

The chain carries TRBV20-1 and TRBJ1-6; 7 bases align to TRBD1. CDR3 length equals 17 residues. Germline CDR1 reads DFQATT; CDR2 reads SNEGSKA (reference sequence). V gave up 0 bases and J gave up 0 bases; unmatched junction bases: 5. The CDR3 region is CSARDLDRSSYNSPLHF. The CDR3, as DNA: TGCAGTGCTAGAGATTTGGACAGGAGCTCCTATAATTCACCCCTCCACTTT.

This clonotype was detected only once. This chain connects TRBV27 to TRBJ2-1, with D possibly called TRBD1 or TRBD2 (5 bases each). V lost 5 bases to trimming and J lost 7 bases, with 15 bases between them. Germline loops: CDR1 MNHEY, CDR2 SMNVEV (reference sequence). The CDR3 contains 14 residues. This CDR3 is CASSPGTKGNEQFF. The DNA for the CDR3 is TGTGCCAGCAGTCCCGGGACGAAGGGGAATGAGCAGTTCTTC.

This clonotype occurred a few times. The chain combines TRBV14 with TRBJ2-7; D is possibly TRBD2 (5 bases). The CDR3 extends over 15 amino acids. Trimming took off 1 base at V and 0 bases at J, with 10 bases between the two ends. Germline V CDR1 and CDR2: SGHDN, FVKESK. CDR3 loop: CASSQGTFPSYEQYF. The CDR3 bases are TGTGCCAGCAGCCAAGGGACTTTTCCCTCCTACGAGCAGTACTTC.

This chain joins TRBV5-6 and TRBJ2-4; TRBD2 aligns across 8 bases. The V segment lost 4 bases and the J segment 7 bases; nucleotides outside the gene matches: 7. The CDR3 is 14 amino acids. Germline CDR1 SGHDT, CDR2 YYEEEE. This chain's CDR3 is CASSPPSGGNIQYF. CDR3 coding DNA: TGTGCCAGCAGCCCCCCATCGGGGGGGAACATTCAGTACTTC.

This clonotype was recorded a few times. The chain uses TRBV6-2 or TRBV6-3 and TRBJ1-2; no clear D gene. Germline V CDR1 and CDR2: MNHEY, SVGEGT. This CDR3 region has 13 residues. V was trimmed by 7 bases and J by 3 bases, leaving 12 bases between them. The CDR3, as DNA: TGTGCCAGCACCCAAGCTCGGGACTATGGCTACACCTTC. Protein product: CASTQARDYGYTF.

The genes are TRBV24-1 and TRBJ1-5, with D possibly TRBD1 on 6 matching bases. V shed 4 bases and J shed 6 bases, with 12 bases lying between them. Germline V gene data show CDR1 as KGHDR and CDR2 as SFDVKD. The CDR3 length is 14 residues. The CDR3 DNA reads as TGTGCCACCAGTGAGTTAGGGGGTGGTCAGCCCCAGCATTTT. Protein: CATSELGGGQPQHF.

The sample holds a few counts of this clonotype. The rearrangement links TRBV5-5 to TRBJ1-6, with D maybe TRBD1 (5 bases). From germline, CDR1 is SGHKS and CDR2 YYEKEE (reference sequence). The CDR3 contains 16 residues. Trimming took off 3 bases at V and 0 bases at J, with 10 bases between the two ends. The CDR3 loop reads CASSSETASYNSPLHF. In DNA form, the CDR3 reads TGTGCCAGCAGCTCCGAGACAGCCTCCTATAATTCACCCCTCCACTTT.

This clonotype was observed a handful of times. This chain links TRBV20-1 with TRBJ2-2; TRBD1 might be the D (6 bases). The CDR3 has 13 amino acids. Looked up from germline, CDR1 is DFQATT and CDR2 is SNEGSKA (reference sequence). V was trimmed by 5 bases and J by 0 bases, leaving 7 bases between them. CDR3 amino acids: CSAGQTNTGELFF. The CDR3 DNA follows: TGCAGTGCTGGACAGACGAACACCGGGGAGCTGTTTTTT.

The chain links TRBV29-1 to TRBJ1-1; D not certain. V was pared by 5 bases and J by 10 bases, with 14 bases between. From germline, CDR1 is SQVTM and CDR2 ANQGSEA. The CDR3 has 11 amino acids. CDR3 sequence (DNA): TGCAGCGTTCGAGTGGGGATAACAGCTTTCTTT. Protein: CSVRVGITAFF.

Here the CDR3 DNA reads TGTGCCTGGAGTCCTAGCTACGAGCAGTACTTC. Amino acids: CAWSPSYEQYF. The genes are TRBV30 and TRBJ2-7; D gene unclear. The CDR3 has 11 amino acids. The V end lost 2 bases, the J end lost 3 bases, and 5 bases lay between the germline ends. Germline V gene data show CDR1 as GTSNPN and CDR2 as SVGIG (reference sequence). Drawing the rest from reference TRBV30 and TRBJ2-7, the complete variable domain is SQTIHQWPATLVQPVGSPLSLECTVEGTSNPNLYWYRQAAGRGLQLLFYSVGIGQISSEVPQNLSASRPQDRQFILSSKKLLLSDSGFYLCAWSPSYEQYFGPGTRLTVT.

This clonotype was counted many times. V and J are TRBV29-1 and TRBJ2-2, with D unclear. From germline, CDR1 is SQVTM and CDR2 ANQGSEA. The CDR3 is 12 residues long. The V and J ends lost 1 base and 3 bases respectively, with 3 bases between them. The CDR3, as DNA: TGCAGCGTTGAAGCGGACACCGGGGAGCTGTTTTTT. This codes for CSVEADTGELFF.

The chain has TRBV5-5 and TRBJ2-7, with D perhaps TRBD1 (6 bases). V lost 0 bases to trimming and J lost 2 bases, with 18 bases between them. CDR1 SGHKS and CDR2 YYEKEE come from the germline V gene (reference sequence). The CDR3 consists of 17 residues. The CDR3: CASSLARGQRRTYEQYF. CDR3 bases: TGTGCCAGCAGCTTGGCTCGAGGACAGCGCCGAACCTACGAGCAGTACTTC.

This clonotype was seen only a few times. V is TRBV24-1 and J is TRBJ2-3; TRBD1 might be the D (5 bases). This CDR3 has 15 residues. Germline V gene sequence: CDR1 KGHDR, CDR2 SFDVKD. The ends were cut back, 4 bases at V and 5 bases at J, with 15 bases in the middle. The CDR3 sequence: CATSDLQDPLDTQYF. CDR3 DNA: TGTGCCACCAGTGACTTACAGGATCCCCTAGATACGCAGTATTTT.

This sequence joins TRBV4-1 and TRBJ2-5, with D maybe TRBD2 (5 bases). V dropped 0 bases and J dropped 7 bases, with 15 bases sitting between them. Germline assignment: CDR1 MGHRA and CDR2 YSYEKL. The length of the CDR3 is 15 residues. The CDR3 region has the DNA TGCGCCAGCAGCCAAGATCAATTTAGCAGCGGGACCCAGTACTTC. It translates to CASSQDQFSSGTQYF.

The genes are TRBV6-5 and TRBJ2-1; 7 bases agree with TRBD2. Germline CDR1 and CDR2: MNHEY and SVGAGI. Trimming at V came to 3 bases and at J to 8 bases, leaving 13 bases not matched to a gene. The CDR3 runs 16 residues. The DNA for the CDR3 is TGTGCCAGCAGTTATTATAGGGCGGGAGCAGGCGATGAGCAGTTCTTC. Residues: CASSYYRAGAGDEQFF.

This clonotype has a handful of counts. This rearrangement joins TRBV27 to TRBJ2-7; 11 nucleotides agree with TRBD2. This CDR3 has 15 residues. The trim removed 4 bases at V and 3 bases at J, leaving 5 bases unmatched. The germline V gene encodes CDR1 MNHEY and CDR2 SMNVEV (reference sequence). The DNA for the CDR3 is TGTGCCAGCAGTTGGGGACTAGCGGAATACTACGAGCAGTACTTC. This sequence encodes CASSWGLAEYYEQYF.

This clonotype was seen only a few times. This chain joins TRBV12-5 and TRBJ2-1; D gene uncertain. The germline V and J ends were trimmed by 6 bases and 4 bases, with 28 bases remaining between them. Germline-derived CDR1 and CDR2 are LGHNT and FRNRAP. The CDR3 runs 19 residues. CDR3 coding DNA: TGTGCTAGTGGCTCAACCTACCTTGCCGGTGACTCAGCTTACAATGAGCAGTTCTTC. Protein: CASGSTYLAGDSAYNEQFF.

The chain joins TRBV20-1 to TRBJ2-1; the match to TRBD2 covers 9 bases. CDR3 length equals 15 residues. CDR1 is DFQATT, CDR2 SNEGSKA, per germline (reference sequence). J gave up 9 bases and V 0 bases, and 9 bases lay outside the gene matches. CDR3 DNA sequence: TGCAGTGCTAGAGAAGCTCTAGCGGGGCTGTTTGAGCAGTTCTTC. The encoded protein is CSAREALAGLFEQFF.

The table lists this clonotype with many counts. The chain carries TRBV12-3 or TRBV12-4 and TRBJ1-1, with 8 bases aligning to TRBD1. The V segment lost 6 bases and the J segment 3 bases; nucleotides outside the gene matches: 6. The CDR3 is 14 amino acids. The CDR3 here is CASSPDRGDTEAFF. The CDR3 DNA is TGTGCCAGCAGCCCAGACAGGGGAGACACTGAAGCTTTCTTT.

This clonotype was recorded at least ten times. The rearrangement uses TRBV6-4 and TRBJ2-1; TRBD2 matches at 14 bases. V was clipped by 3 bases and J by 8 bases; unmatched bases: 6. CDR3 length: 16 amino acids. The germline gives CDR1 MRHNA, CDR2 SNTAGT. The DNA for the CDR3 is TGTGCCAGCAGTGAATCTGGGACTAGCGGGAGCGATGAGCAGTTCTTC. This gives the protein CASSESGTSGSDEQFF.